These 9 T cell receptor beta chains came from one sample sequenced in a study of cytomegalovirus exposure and HLA in healthy donors. Vbeta (60) and Jbeta (13) primers were used in the PCR. Assay: immunoSEQ multiplex PCR; the TCRdb copy retains only in-frame clones and omits some. The top ten hold roughly 10% of the sample, which has some 120,000 clones, roughly three fifths seen once. The sample taken for sequencing was PBMCs. These receptors all stem from a woman aged 40-49 years in good health and CMV-seropositive.

The rearrangement links TRBV29-1 to TRBJ2-1; TRBD1 aligns across 7 bases. This CDR3 spans 13 amino acids. Germline trimming cut 7 bases from V and 5 bases from J; bases unmatched to any gene: 8. CDR1 SQVTM and CDR2 ANQGSEA come from the germline V gene. CDR3 residues: CSASTRGNNEQFF. CDR3 bases: TGCAGCGCCAGCACCAGGGGGAACAATGAGCAGTTCTTC.

V and J are TRBV5-5 and TRBJ2-1; 7 positions agree with TRBD2. Germline V gene lookup returns CDR1 SGHKS and CDR2 YYEKEE (reference sequence). V was pared by 4 bases and J by 0 bases, with 7 bases of the junction left unmatched. The CDR3 extends over 16 amino acids. The CDR3 DNA follows: TGTGCCAGCAGCGCACTAGCGACCCGCTCCTACAATGAGCAGTTCTTC. Protein product: CASSALATRSYNEQFF.

The chain has TRBV5-1 and TRBJ1-1; a possible D gene is TRBD1 (5 bases). The germline V gene has CDR1 SGHRS and CDR2 YFSETQ. This CDR3 contains 19 residues. V was clipped by 5 bases and J by 0 bases, with 26 bases between them. The CDR3, as DNA: TGCGCCAGCAGTCCCATCGATTATTCGTTTAAGGGGATGAACACTGAAGCTTTCTTT. Residues: CASSPIDYSFKGMNTEAFF.

The rearrangement joins TRBV4-2 to TRBJ1-1; D perhaps matches TRBD1 (5 bases). This CDR3 is 14 amino acids long. V dropped 4 bases and J dropped 2 bases, with 11 bases sitting between them. The germline CDR1 and CDR2 sequences are LGHNA and YNFKEQ. The CDR3 coding sequence is TGTGCCAGCAGCCGCCAAACAGGAAACACTGAAGCTTTCTTT. Translation: CASSRQTGNTEAFF.

This clone has only one observation. The CDR3 bases are TGTGCCAGCAGTTCCGTCGATTCGGAGCCCCAGCATTTT. This translates into CASSSVDSEPQHF. The chain carries TRBV6-6 and TRBJ1-5; no definite D call. Trimming took 4 bases from V and 8 from J, leaving 12 bases between them. The CDR3 has 13 residues. Germline V gene sequence: CDR1 MNHNY, CDR2 SVGAGI (reference sequence).

The CDR3 DNA is TGTGCCAGCAGCCTCGGGACAGGGCGTTACGAGCAGTACTTC. Translating it yields CASSLGTGRYEQYF. This chain connects TRBV27 to TRBJ2-7; TRBD1 agrees at 9 bases. This CDR3 is built from 14 residues. Per germline, CDR1 MNHEY and CDR2 SMNVEV (reference sequence). J gave up 4 bases and V 6 bases, and 7 bases lay outside the gene matches.

This clone has only a few counts. This rearrangement joins TRBV5-1 to TRBJ2-1; 13 bases align to TRBD2. Germline assignment: CDR1 SGHRS and CDR2 YFSETQ. This CDR3 contains 15 residues. With V trimmed by 5 bases and J by 7 bases, 6 bases remained unmatched. CDR3 sequence reads: CASRTGLAGDNEQFF. The DNA for the CDR3 is TGCGCCAGCAGGACTGGACTAGCGGGAGATAATGAGCAGTTCTTC.

The chain recombines TRBV27 with TRBJ1-5; TRBD1 might be the D (5 bases). The length of the CDR3 is 15 residues. In germline, CDR1 is MNHEY, CDR2 SMNVEV (reference sequence). The V end was cut by 1 base, the J end by 3 bases, with 10 bases between. Here the CDR3 reads CASSLFAGSNQPQHF. The CDR3 region has the DNA TGTGCCAGCAGTTTATTCGCAGGGTCCAATCAGCCCCAGCATTTT.

The chain links TRBV7-8 to TRBJ2-5; 11 bases line up with TRBD1. The CDR3 is 15 residues long. Germline CDR1 is SGHVS and CDR2 is FQNEAQ. Trimming at V came to 1 base and at J to 5 bases, leaving 3 bases not matched to a gene. The CDR3 bases are TGTGCCAGCAGCTTAGGACGGGACAGGGGGGAGACCCAGTACTTC. Its translation: CASSLGRDRGETQYF. Full variable domain (remainder filled in from reference TRBV7-8 and TRBJ2-5): GAGVSQSPRYKVAKRGQDVALRCDPISGHVSLFWYQQALGQGPEFLTYFQNEAQLDKSGLPSDRFFAERPEGSVSTLKIQRTQQEDSAVYLCASSLGRDRGETQYFGPGTRLLVL.